Presented here are 28 T cell receptor beta chains from one specimen sequenced in a study of Tregs in tolerant kidney transplant recipients. Sequenced by immunoSEQ multiplex PCR; TCRdb stores in-frame clones only, minus some. The data show around 19,000 clones, roughly 82% seen once. Sequenced material: Tregs from blood. These receptors all come from a human donor in good health.

CDR3 loop: CASRRTSVGTGELFF. CDR3 nucleotide sequence: TGCGCCAGCAGGAGGACTAGCGTTGGCACCGGGGAGCTGTTTTTT. The chain couples TRBV10-2 to TRBJ2-2; 9 bases agree with TRBD2. CDR1 is WSHSY and CDR2 is SAAADI in the germline V gene. V shed 6 bases, J shed 4 bases, and the junction held 6 bases outside the gene matches. The CDR3 length is 15 residues.

This chain links TRBV5-4 with TRBJ1-2; 7 bases are a match to TRBD1. V lost 4 bases and J lost 5; bases outside the gene matches: 5. CDR1 and CDR2 from the germline V gene are SGHNT and YYREEE (reference sequence). The length of the CDR3 is 13 residues. CDR3 loop: CASSRDRNYGYTF. The DNA for the CDR3 is TGTGCCAGCAGCCGGGACAGAAATTATGGCTACACCTTC.

The V and J genes are TRBV2 and TRBJ2-3; 10 positions agree with TRBD2. This CDR3 is built from 13 residues. Germline lookup yields CDR1 SNHLY and CDR2 FYNNEI. Losses at the gene ends were 2 bases for V and 15 bases for J; bases not matched to a gene: 8. The CDR3 sequence is CASSESSGGPHYF. The CDR3 DNA follows: TGTGCCAGCAGTGAATCTAGCGGGGGCCCTCACTATTTT. The full variable domain, in which reference TRBV2 and TRBJ2-3 provide the parts outside the CDR3, is EPEVTQTPSHQVTQMGQEVILRCVPISNHLYFYWYRQILGQKVEFLVSFYNNEISEKSEIFDDQFSVERPDGSNFTLKIRSTKLEDSAMYFCASSESSGGPHYFGPGTRLTVL.

The CDR3 loop reads CASSKSASRTPSGELFF. CDR3 nucleotide sequence: TGTGCCAGCAGCAAATCAGCGTCGCGAACCCCTAGCGGGGAGCTGTTTTTT. This chain uses TRBV7-9 with TRBJ2-2, with unresolved D. This CDR3 has 17 residues. Germline V CDR1 and CDR2: SEHNR, FQNEAQ (reference sequence). V lost 5 bases and J lost 7, with 23 bases in between.

The chain joins TRBV18 to TRBJ2-7; maybe TRBD2 (6 bases). The CDR3 length is 14 residues. V was clipped by 3 bases and J by 7 bases, with 16 bases between them. The germline CDR1 and CDR2 sequences are KGHSH and LQKENI. The CDR3 bases are TGTGCCAGCTCACCTAGCGGCGGGCCCTTGGAGCAGTACTTC. Protein product: CASSPSGGPLEQYF.

CDR3: CASSRGLAGGIDTQYF. CDR3 DNA: TGCGCCAGCAGCCGGGGACTAGCGGGGGGGATAGATACGCAGTATTTT. The V gene is TRBV4-3, the J gene TRBJ2-3, with 16 positions matching TRBD2. The CDR3 consists of 16 residues. J gave up 5 bases and V 4 bases, and 3 bases lay outside the gene matches. Germline-derived CDR1 and CDR2 are LGHNA and YSLEER.

CDR3 bases: TGTGCCAGCAGTAGGGGGTACGAGCAGTACTTC. It is translated as CASSRGYEQYF. The V gene is TRBV6-6, the J gene TRBJ2-7, with D possibly matching TRBD1 (6 bases). Germline assignment: CDR1 MNHNY and CDR2 SVGAGI (reference sequence). This CDR3 spans 11 amino acids. Trimming stripped 5 bases from V and 4 bases from J, with 6 bases between.

This clone was detected only once. The chain employs TRBV4-1 and TRBJ1-4; D is possibly TRBD1 (5 bases). V lost 4 bases and J lost 8, with 17 bases in between. This CDR3 is 15 amino acids long. The germline V gene has CDR1 MGHRA and CDR2 YSYEKL. CDR3 sequence: CASSPLERGGEKLFF. Written as DNA, the CDR3 is TGCGCCAGCAGCCCCCTGGAGAGGGGAGGCGAAAAACTGTTTTTT.

The chain uses TRBV6-1 and TRBJ2-2; tentatively, D is TRBD1 (6 bases). Germline CDR1 MNHNS, CDR2 SASEGT. The CDR3 contains 14 residues. Trimming took 7 bases from V and 5 from J, leaving 14 bases between them. DNA of the CDR3: TGTGCCAGCATCCGGGACAAGGGGACCGGGGAGCTGTTTTTT. It is translated as CASIRDKGTGELFF.

The rearrangement uses TRBV15 and TRBJ1-1, with D perhaps TRBD1 (5 bases). This CDR3 has 13 residues. From germline, CDR1 is LNHNV and CDR2 YYDKDF (reference sequence). Trimming removed 3 bases at V and 5 bases at J, with 10 bases between. The CDR3 here is CATSSLRTTEAFF. The DNA of the CDR3 is TGTGCCACCAGCAGTCTGCGGACAACTGAAGCTTTCTTT. Looking up the rest from reference TRBV15 and TRBJ1-1 gives the full variable domain: DAMVIQNPRYQVTQFGKPVTLSCSQTLNHNVMYWYQQKSSQAPKLLFHYYDKDFNNEADTPDNFQSRRPNTSFCFLDIRSPGLGDTAMYLCATSSLRTTEAFFGQGTRLTVV.

The chain employs TRBV9 and TRBJ2-5; 7 bases fit TRBD1. Germline-derived CDR1 and CDR2 are SGDLS and YYNGEE. CDR3 size: 16 residues. Losses at the gene ends were 4 bases for V and 4 bases for J; bases not matched to a gene: 13. CDR3 nucleotides: TGTGCCAGCAGCCTAACGACAGGGCATTATGGAGAGACCCAGTACTTC. It translates to CASSLTTGHYGETQYF.

There are a few counts of this clone. The rearrangement links TRBV30 to TRBJ2-1; 7 bases agree with TRBD2. CDR3 length equals 16 residues. Trimming at V came to 4 bases and at J to 4 bases, leaving 13 bases not matched to a gene. Germline V gene data show CDR1 as GTSNPN and CDR2 as SVGIG (reference sequence). CDR3 loop: CAWTLAGQAPYNEQFF. Here the CDR3 DNA reads TGTGCCTGGACTTTAGCGGGCCAGGCCCCTTACAATGAGCAGTTCTTC. Using reference TRBV30 and TRBJ2-1 for the parts outside the CDR3, the full variable domain is SQTIHQWPATLVQPVGSPLSLECTVEGTSNPNLYWYRQAAGRGLQLLFYSVGIGQISSEVPQNLSASRPQDRQFILSSKKLLLSDSGFYLCAWTLAGQAPYNEQFFGPGTRLTVL.

This clone qualifies as medium-sized. The chain recombines TRBV29-1 with TRBJ2-6; a weak D match, TRBD1 (6 bases). This CDR3 region has 15 residues. The germline V gene has CDR1 SQVTM and CDR2 ANQGSEA. V was clipped by 1 base and J by 2 bases, with 9 bases between them. CDR3 loop: CSVEGGGTGANVLTF. Here the CDR3 DNA reads TGCAGCGTTGAAGGTGGGGGCACTGGGGCCAACGTCCTGACTTTC.

The chain joins TRBV5-6 to TRBJ1-1; D gene ambiguous. CDR1 is SGHDT, CDR2 YYEEEE, per germline. Trimming removed 4 bases at V and 3 bases at J, with 19 bases between. There are 16 residues in the CDR3. The CDR3 protein is CASSPITRGRDTEAFF. CDR3 bases: TGTGCCAGCAGCCCTATAACCCGAGGGAGGGACACTGAAGCTTTCTTT.

The chain couples TRBV15 to TRBJ2-2; D is unclear. This CDR3 has 14 residues. Trimming shortened V by 5 bases and J by 3 bases, and 10 bases separated the two germline ends. The germline CDR1 and CDR2 sequences are LNHNV and YYDKDF (reference sequence). In DNA form, the CDR3 reads TGTGCCACCAGCTTAGACCCGGACACCGGGGAGCTGTTTTTT. Its protein is CATSLDPDTGELFF.

The chain couples TRBV20-1 to TRBJ2-5; a weak D match, TRBD1 (6 bases). This CDR3 spans 11 amino acids. Germline V gene lookup returns CDR1 DFQATT and CDR2 SNEGSKA (reference sequence). The V end lost 5 bases, the J end lost 4 bases, and 8 bases lay between the germline ends. Written as DNA, the CDR3 is TGCAGTGCTTCAGGGGTAGAGACCCAGTACTTC. Translating gives CSASGVETQYF.

The chain has TRBV5-1 and TRBJ1-6; 7 bases align to TRBD1. Germline V CDR1 and CDR2: SGHRS, YFSETQ. This CDR3 is built from 14 residues. V dropped 3 bases and J dropped 8; count of bases not matched to a gene: 5. CDR3 residues: CASSSTGSDSPLHF. The CDR3, as DNA: TGCGCCAGCAGCTCGACAGGGTCGGATTCACCCCTCCACTTT.

Notes on this clone: Other nucleotide sequences from this sample produce the same CDR3. The genes are TRBV6-5 and TRBJ1-1; TRBD1 matches at 7 bases. The germline CDR1 and CDR2 sequences are MNHEY and SVGAGI. Losses at the gene ends were 7 bases for V and 4 bases for J; bases not matched to a gene: 6. The CDR3 covers 13 residues. CDR3 protein: CASNRQGGTEAFF. The CDR3 DNA is TGTGCCAGCAATCGACAGGGCGGCACTGAAGCTTTCTTT.

The CDR3 sequence is CASSAGDAGGYTF. The CDR3 DNA reads TGTGCCAGTAGTGCAGGGGACGCCGGTGGCTACACCTTC. J is TRBJ1-2 and V is TRBV19, with D tentatively TRBD1 (6 bases). The CDR3 spans 13 residues. V lost 5 bases, J lost 7 bases, and 14 bases lay in between. Germline V gene data show CDR1 as LNHDA and CDR2 as SQIVND (reference sequence).

This chain joins TRBV13 and TRBJ1-1, with unresolved D. Germline V CDR1 and CDR2: PRHDT, FYEKMQ (reference sequence). The CDR3 spans 15 residues. The V gene lost 1 base and the J gene lost 1 base, with 10 bases spanning the gap. Here the CDR3 DNA reads TGTGCCAGCAGCTTAGTAGGTGGCCCGAACACTGAAGCTTTCTTT. Residues: CASSLVGGPNTEAFF. The full variable domain, with the rest looked up from reference TRBV13 and TRBJ1-1, is AAGVIQSPRHLIKEKRETATLKCYPIPRHDTVYWYQQGPGQDPQFLISFYEKMQSDKGSIPDRFSAQQFSDYHSELNMSSLELGDSALYFCASSLVGGPNTEAFFGQGTRLTVV.

The rearrangement joins TRBV5-1 to TRBJ2-3; D not resolved. This CDR3 has 14 residues. CDR1 is SGHRS, CDR2 YFSETQ, per germline. The germline V and J ends were trimmed by 4 bases and 2 bases, with 11 bases remaining between them. This chain's CDR3 is CASSPWATTDTQYF. CDR3 DNA sequence: TGCGCCAGCAGCCCCTGGGCTACCACAGATACGCAGTATTTT.

The genes are TRBV4-2 and TRBJ1-1; the match to TRBD1 covers 8 bases. CDR1 is LGHNA, CDR2 YNFKEQ, per germline. This CDR3 has 16 residues. V lost 5 bases and J lost 2; bases outside the gene matches: 10. The chain's CDR3 is CASSYPSGQGNTEAFF. The CDR3 DNA reads as TGTGCCAGCAGCTACCCGTCAGGACAGGGAAACACTGAAGCTTTCTTT.

This sequence joins TRBV11-2 and TRBJ2-7, with D unresolved. The germline V gene has CDR1 SGHAT and CDR2 FQNNGV. The CDR3 has 15 residues. V gave up 3 bases and J gave up 2 bases, with 14 bases separating them. The CDR3 reads CASSFLPSRAYEQYF. CDR3 in DNA: TGTGCCAGCAGCTTCCTACCTTCTAGGGCCTACGAGCAGTACTTC. Looking up the rest from reference TRBV11-2 and TRBJ2-7 gives the full variable domain: EAGVAQSPRYKIIEKRQSVAFWCNPISGHATLYWYQQILGQGPKLLIQFQNNGVVDDSQLPKDRFSAERLKGVDSTLKIQPAKLEDSAVYLCASSFLPSRAYEQYFGPGTRLTVT.

The V call is TRBV11-3, the J call TRBJ2-3; TRBD2 might be the D (6 bases). V lost 5 bases, J lost 1 base, and 10 bases lay in between. CDR3 length: 14 amino acids. Per germline, CDR1 SGHNT and CDR2 YENEEA. The CDR3 region has the DNA TGTGCCAGCAGCGTAACGGGGGGCACAGATACGCAGTATTTT. Translation: CASSVTGGTDTQYF.

The CDR3 loop is CASSRLTSVETQYF. The CDR3 DNA is TGTGCCAGCAGCCGATTGACTAGCGTGGAGACCCAGTACTTC. The chain has TRBV14 and TRBJ2-5, with TRBD2 identical over 8 bases. Germline-derived CDR1 and CDR2 are SGHDN and FVKESK. There are 14 residues in the CDR3. With V trimmed by 4 bases and J by 5 bases, 6 bases remained unmatched.

The rearrangement joins TRBV7-2 to TRBJ1-2, with D hard to call. Germline assignment: CDR1 SGHTA and CDR2 FQGNSA. The CDR3 loop spans 14 amino acids. Trimming took off 2 bases at V and 7 bases at J, with 14 bases between the two ends. The CDR3 spells CASSLRGYPPGYTF. The CDR3 nucleotides read TGTGCCAGCAGCTTACGCGGTTATCCCCCTGGCTACACCTTC.

The rearrangement joins TRBV7-3 to TRBJ2-3, with D unresolved. In germline, CDR1 is SGHTA, CDR2 FQGTGA. Trimming removed 5 bases at V and 2 bases at J, with 14 bases between. This CDR3 is built from 15 residues. CDR3 nucleotides: TGTGCCAGCAGCCGAGCCGGGCTGCTCACAGATACGCAGTATTTT. As protein: CASSRAGLLTDTQYF.

This clone has only a few counts. V and J are TRBV27 and TRBJ2-3; 7 nucleotides agree with TRBD1. Germline trimming cut 6 bases from V and 2 bases from J; bases unmatched to any gene: 5. CDR1 and CDR2 (germline): MNHEY, SMNVEV (reference sequence). CDR3 length: 14 amino acids. The CDR3 nucleotides read TGTGCCAGCAGGATGGACAGGCACACAGATACGCAGTATTTT. Its protein product is CASRMDRHTDTQYF.